Presented here are 2 T cell receptor beta chains from one specimen sequenced in a study of T-cell reconstitution after alpha-beta-depleted transplantation in children. Library preparation (for TCRbeta) was performed with unique molecular identifiers. Each CDR3 protein gets one entry after TCRdb re-called the PCR reads with MiXCR. Of about 900,000 distinct CDR3 sequences listed, roughly 31% are singletons. The sample was PBMCs, mostly from graft donor cells, taken 360 days after TCRalphabeta/CD19-depleted stem cell transplant. Receptors were obtained from a boy in the first two years of life who had a stem cell transplant for SCID, so the T cells may come from the graft donor.

This chain joins TRBV12-3 or TRBV12-4 and TRBJ2-1; 7 nucleotides agree with TRBD1. This CDR3 comprises 15 residues. V shed 6 bases and J 3 bases; nucleotides not matched to a gene: 8. This CDR3 is CASSHIGQVYNEQFF. The CDR3 DNA is TGTGCCAGCAGCCATATCGGACAGGTCTACAATGAGCAGTTCTTC.

This chain connects TRBV6-5 to TRBJ1-1; 7 bases are shared with TRBD1. V shed 2 bases and J 1 base; nucleotides not matched to a gene: 13. CDR1 and CDR2 (germline): MNHEY, SVGAGI. The CDR3 extends over 18 amino acids. The CDR3 sequence: CASSYGGTVGPGNTEAFF. In nucleotides, the CDR3 is TGTGCCAGCAGTTACGGGGGGACAGTTGGTCCGGGGAACACTGAAGCTTTCTTT.